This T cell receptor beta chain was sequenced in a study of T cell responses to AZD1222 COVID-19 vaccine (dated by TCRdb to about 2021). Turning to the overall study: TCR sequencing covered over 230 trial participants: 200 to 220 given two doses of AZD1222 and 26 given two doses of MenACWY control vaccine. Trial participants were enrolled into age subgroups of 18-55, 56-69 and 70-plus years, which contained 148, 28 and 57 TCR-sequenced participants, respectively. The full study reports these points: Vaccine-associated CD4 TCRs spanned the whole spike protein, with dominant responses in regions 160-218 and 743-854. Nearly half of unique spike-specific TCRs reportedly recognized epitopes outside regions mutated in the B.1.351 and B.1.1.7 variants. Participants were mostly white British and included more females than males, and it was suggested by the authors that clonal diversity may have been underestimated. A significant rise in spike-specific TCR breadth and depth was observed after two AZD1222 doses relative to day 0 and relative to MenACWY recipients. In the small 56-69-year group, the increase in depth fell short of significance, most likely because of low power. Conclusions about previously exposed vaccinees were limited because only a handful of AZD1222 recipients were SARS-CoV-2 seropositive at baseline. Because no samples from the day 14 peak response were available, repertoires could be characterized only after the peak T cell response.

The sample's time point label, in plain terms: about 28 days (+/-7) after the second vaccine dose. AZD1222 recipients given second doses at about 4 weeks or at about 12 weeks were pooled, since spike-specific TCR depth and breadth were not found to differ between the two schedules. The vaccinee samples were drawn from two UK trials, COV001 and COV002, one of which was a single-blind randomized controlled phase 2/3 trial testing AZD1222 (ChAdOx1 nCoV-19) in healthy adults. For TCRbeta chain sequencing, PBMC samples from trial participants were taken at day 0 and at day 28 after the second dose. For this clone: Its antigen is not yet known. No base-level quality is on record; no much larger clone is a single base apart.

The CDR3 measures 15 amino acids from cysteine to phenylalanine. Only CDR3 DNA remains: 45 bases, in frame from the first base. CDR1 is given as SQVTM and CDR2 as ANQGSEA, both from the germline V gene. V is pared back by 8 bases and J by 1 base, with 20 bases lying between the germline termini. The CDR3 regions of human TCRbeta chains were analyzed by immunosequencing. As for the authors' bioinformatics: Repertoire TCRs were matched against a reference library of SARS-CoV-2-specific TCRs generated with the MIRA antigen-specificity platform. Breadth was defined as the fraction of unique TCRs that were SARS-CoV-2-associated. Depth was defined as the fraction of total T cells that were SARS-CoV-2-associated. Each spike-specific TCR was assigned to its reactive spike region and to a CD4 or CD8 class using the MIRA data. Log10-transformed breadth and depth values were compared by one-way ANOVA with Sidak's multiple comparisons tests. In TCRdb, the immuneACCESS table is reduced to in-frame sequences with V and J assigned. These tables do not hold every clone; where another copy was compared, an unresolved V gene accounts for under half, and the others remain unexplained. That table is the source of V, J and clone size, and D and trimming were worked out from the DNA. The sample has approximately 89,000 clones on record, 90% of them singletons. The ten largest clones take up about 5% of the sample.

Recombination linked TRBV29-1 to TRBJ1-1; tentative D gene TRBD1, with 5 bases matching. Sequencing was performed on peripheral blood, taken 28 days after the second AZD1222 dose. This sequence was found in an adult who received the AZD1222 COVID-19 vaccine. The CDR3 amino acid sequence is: CSTNQGFLTNTEAFF. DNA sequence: TGCAGCACTAACCAGGGTTTTCTAACGAACACTGAAGCTTTCTTT.